This T cell receptor (beta chain) was profiled in a study of CD8 T cells in Susac syndrome (dated by TCRdb to the late 2010s). Looking at the study overall: Whether CD8+ T cell activation and differentiation in Susac syndrome was antigen driven was tested using repertoire sequencing.

The CDR3 spans 14 residues, from the cysteine through the phenylalanine. The read is trimmed to its CDR3 DNA, 42 bases read in frame from base 1. V loses 5 bases, J loses 4 bases, and the germline ends lie 14 bases apart. From a lookup of the germline V gene (reference sequence), CDR1 and CDR2 are SGHAT and FQDESV. RNA was extracted using the RNeasy kit, and roughly 0.5 to 1 microgram was reverse transcribed with random hexamers. The immunoSEQ multiplex PCR assay, covering 54 Vbeta and 13 Jbeta segments, was used to amplify TCR beta CDR3 regions. PCR amplification bias was corrected using a synthetic template baseline for primer optimization and computational correction. The original methods were these. Reads were assigned to V, D and J genes according to IMGT and analyzed in immunoSEQ Analyzer, with only productive sequences retained. Clonality was computed as one minus Shannon entropy normalized by log2 of the number of productive unique sequences. Public and private clones were assessed among the 100 most prevalent clones of each patient and control. Clones were defined as Susac-specific when absent from the healthy and MS cohorts, from 1,000 to 1,100 published viral clones and from other ImmuneACCESS disease sequences. The public reads were run again by TCRdb, first through fastp at Q25 and then through MiXCR, and only productive beta chains were kept. Rows are combined by CDR3 protein, so each entry shows the most common genes and DNA. Clone size and V and J calls follow TCRdb, not the original study. Counted in this sample were roughly 180,000 distinct CDR3 sequences; less than 95% of them appeared once. The ten top clones hold less than 0.12% of the sample.

Summary of the overall study and its limitations: The study acknowledged that relatively few individuals were included in the TCR sequencing and HLA analysis.

Peripheral blood CD8+ and CD4+ T cells from healthy donors, Susac syndrome patients and multiple sclerosis patients were profiled by high-throughput TCR beta sequencing. Healthy donors were included as age- and sex-matched controls. Bulk CD8+ and CD4+ T cells were purified by magnetic negative isolation, while CD8+ TEMRA cells were enriched using FACS. Blood was drawn into EDTA tubes, processed within 24 hours, and PBMCs were isolated by density gradient centrifugation. PBMCs intended for TCR sequencing were frozen in liquid nitrogen and were later thawed in a 37 degrees C water bath. The sorted or isolated CD4+, CD8+ and CD8+ TEMRA cells had a purity of 90% or higher. Comments on this clonotype: Its recognized antigen is unknown. No clone much larger than this one lies a single base away; base qualities are absent.

This sequence uses TRBV11-1 and TRBJ1-1; TRBD1 is possibly the D segment (5 matching bases). The TCR was taken from a human donor in good health. The material sequenced was CD4+ T cells from PBMCs. CDR3 sequence: CASSLEYGTTEAFF. Here is the DNA: TGTGCCAGCAGCCTGGAGTATGGGACCACTGAAGCTTTCTTT.